This T cell receptor beta chain was profiled in a study of T cell responses to AZD1222 COVID-19 vaccine. This clone was detected only once. TCRdb's copy holds only in-frame clones and misses some; the assay was immunoSEQ multiplex PCR. The repertoire holds some 130,000 clones, with 92% as singletons. Germline CDR1 reads SGHNT; CDR2 reads YENEEA. The CDR3 loop spans 14 amino acids. V lost 5 bases, J lost 4 bases, and 15 bases lay in between. This receptor was taken from an adult in good health. The V and J genes are TRBV11-3 and TRBJ2-7; no clear D. This specimen consisted of peripheral blood, obtained on day 0 of AZD1222 vaccination. This CDR3 reads CASSLGSGPYEQYF. Here the CDR3 DNA reads TGTGCCAGCAGCCTCGGCTCTGGGCCGTACGAGCAGTACTTC.